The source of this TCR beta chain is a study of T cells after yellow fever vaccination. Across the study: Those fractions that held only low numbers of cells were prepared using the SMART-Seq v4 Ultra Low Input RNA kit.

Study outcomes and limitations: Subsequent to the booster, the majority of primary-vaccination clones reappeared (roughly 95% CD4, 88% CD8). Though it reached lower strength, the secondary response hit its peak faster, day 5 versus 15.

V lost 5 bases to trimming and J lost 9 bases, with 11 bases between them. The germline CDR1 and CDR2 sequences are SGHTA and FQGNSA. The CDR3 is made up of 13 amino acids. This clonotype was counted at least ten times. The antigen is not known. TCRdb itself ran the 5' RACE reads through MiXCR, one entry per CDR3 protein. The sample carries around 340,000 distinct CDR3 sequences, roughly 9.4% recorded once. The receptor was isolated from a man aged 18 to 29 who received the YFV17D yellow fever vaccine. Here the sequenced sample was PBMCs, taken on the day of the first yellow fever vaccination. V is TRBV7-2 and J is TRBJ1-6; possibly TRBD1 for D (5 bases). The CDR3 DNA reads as TGTGCCAGCAGCCCCAGGGACGGTTCACCCCTCCACTTT. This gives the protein CASSPRDGSPLHF.